This TCR beta chain appears in the sequencing data of a study of T cells in Graves' hyperthyroidism and ophthalmopathy. To note about this clonotype: As yet, its antigen is unknown.

This CDR3 contains 12 residues. From germline, CDR1 is GTSNPN and CDR2 SVGIG (reference sequence). Trimming cost V 4 bases and J 7 bases, with 8 bases left between them. From RNA transcripts, TCR beta CDR3 regions were amplified. Initially, a first-round RT-PCR of the TCR CDR3 employed the HTBI primer set. TCRdb re-called the multiplex PCR reads with MiXCR, one entry per CDR3 protein. The sample holds fewer than 350,000 distinct CDR3 sequences; about 21% are singletons and the top ten take 50%. Whole-study findings and limits: Ophthalmopathy got predicted by the model a median approximately six months before its onset. Researchers found most expanded thyroid clonotypes above 0.001 in blood as well. Classification by a 13 V-J model distinguished ophthalmopathy from stable hyperthyroidism.

The sequencing sample was made of blood. The clonotype comes from a woman aged 50 to 60 with Graves' hyperthyroidism. This sequence joins TRBV30 and TRBJ1-6; D is possibly TRBD1 (6 bases). Written as DNA, the CDR3 is TGTGCCTGGAAAACAGGGAATTCACCCCTCCACTTT. Amino acid sequence: CAWKTGNSPLHF.